Given below is one T cell receptor (beta chain) in context. Its antigen is undetermined. The sample comes from a study of T cell responses to AZD1222 COVID-19 vaccine. Assay used: immunoSEQ multiplex PCR; TCRdb lists only in-frame clones, some missing. The sample has around 120,000 clones; 92% are singletons. This CDR3 region has 14 residues. The V gene's germline CDR1 is LNHDA and CDR2 SQIVND (reference sequence). The germline V and J ends were trimmed by 5 bases and 3 bases, with 13 bases remaining between them. Study conclusions and caveats: The sample set comprised mostly white British donors with more females, and clonal diversity was possibly underestimated. Sampling captured repertoires only after the peak T cell response. Unmutated variant regions are reportedly targeted by nearly half of spike-specific TCRs.

The receptor was isolated from an adult in good health. The rearrangement joins TRBV19 to TRBJ1-1; possible D gene TRBD1, 5 bases. The specimen was peripheral blood, collected on day 0 of AZD1222 vaccination. The CDR3 is CASSPGHADTEAFF. CDR3 coding DNA: TGTGCCAGTAGTCCCGGACACGCGGACACTGAAGCTTTCTTT.